One sample yielded the 21 T cell receptor beta chains listed below, sequenced in a study of beta chain features in type 1 diabetes. Of the isolated RNA, all was reverse transcribed, and so the sequenced material was expressed TCRB transcripts. The assay was immunoSEQ multiplex PCR, and TCRdb's table has in-frame clones only and misses some. The table lists around 340,000 clones, around 7.6% of them singletons. The source material was central memory CD4+ T cells from blood. These receptors all come from a woman aged 18-35 years in good health.

This clone appeared a few times. The J gene is TRBJ2-5, the V gene TRBV4-2; tentative D call: TRBD2 (6 bases). The J call may be faulty, since TRBJ2-7 better matches the DNA end. CDR3 size: 18 residues. The germline CDR1 and CDR2 sequences are LGHNA and YNFKEQ. The CDR3 DNA follows: TGTGCCAGCAGCCAAGGACACCGTTTGCCACTAGCACTCTACGAGCAGTACTTC. Encoded protein: CASSQGHRLPLALYEQYF.

Many counts were recorded for this clone. The rearrangement uses TRBV11-3 and TRBJ2-7; the match to TRBD1 covers 7 bases. Germline CDR1 reads SGHNT; CDR2 reads YENEEA. V lost 1 base and J lost 5; bases outside the gene matches: 5. This CDR3 is 14 amino acids long. This CDR3 is CASSLGQGADEQYF. CDR3 nucleotides: TGTGCCAGCAGCTTAGGACAGGGTGCCGACGAGCAGTACTTC.

This clone was seen only a few times. The chain joins TRBV28 to TRBJ2-5; the match to TRBD2 covers 12 bases. V trimming: 3 bases; J trimming: 0 bases; junction bases outside the gene matches: 17. Germline V gene lookup returns CDR1 MDHEN and CDR2 SYDVKM. The CDR3 spans 21 residues. The CDR3 DNA reads as TGTGCCAGCAGTTTTAAAGGCAGAAGACTAGCGGGAGAGTGGTACCAAGAGACCCAGTACTTC. Translating gives CASSFKGRRLAGEWYQETQYF.

The rearrangement links TRBV7-2 to TRBJ2-7, with D unclear. This CDR3 is built from 13 residues. CDR1 and CDR2 (germline): SGHTA, FQGNSA. V was cut by 7 bases and J by 3 bases, with 13 bases left in between. CDR3 in DNA: TGTGCCAGCAACCCAGGCGGCCGCTACGAGCAGTACTTC. This sequence encodes CASNPGGRYEQYF.

This clone appeared a few times. V and J are TRBV29-1 and TRBJ2-1, with D hard to call. This CDR3 is 10 amino acids long. Germline assignment: CDR1 SQVTM and CDR2 ANQGSEA. The V and J ends lost 8 bases and 8 bases respectively, with 10 bases between them. CDR3 amino acids: CSSSIDEQFF. DNA for the CDR3: TGCAGCTCCTCCATAGATGAGCAGTTCTTC.

This clone appeared a few times. The chain carries TRBV20-1 and TRBJ2-7; TRBD2 is a possible D gene (5 bases). The CDR3 totals 11 residues. Germline CDR1 is DFQATT and CDR2 is SNEGSKA (reference sequence). V shed 6 bases and J shed 3 bases, with 9 bases lying between them. This CDR3 is CSAGSFYEQYF. The CDR3 DNA reads TGCAGTGCGGGGAGCTTCTACGAGCAGTACTTC.

The sample holds a few counts of this clone. CDR3 loop: CASSGNSNQPQHF. The CDR3 bases are TGTGCCAGCAGCGGGAATAGCAATCAGCCCCAGCATTTT. The V call is TRBV7-3, the J call TRBJ1-5; D gene unclear. The CDR3 contains 13 residues. CDR1 is SGHTA and CDR2 is FQGTGA in the germline V gene. V lost 5 bases to trimming and J lost 0 bases, with 5 bases between them.

This chain joins TRBV28 and TRBJ1-2, with D maybe TRBD1 (5 bases). The CDR3 contains 12 residues. Germline V gene sequence: CDR1 MDHEN, CDR2 SYDVKM. V was cut by 3 bases and J by 13 bases, with 15 bases left in between. CDR3 in amino acids: CASSLPGTISTF. In DNA, the CDR3 is TGTGCCAGCAGTTTGCCCGGGACTATCTCCACCTTC.

The rearrangement joins TRBV7-8 to TRBJ1-1, with TRBD1 matching 7 bases. Germline V gene lookup returns CDR1 SGHVS and CDR2 FQNEAQ. Unmatched junction bases numbered 3, after V lost 3 bases and J lost 5 bases. CDR3 length equals 13 residues. The CDR3 bases are TGTGCCAGCAGCTTCCAGGGGGGGACTGAAGCTTTCTTT. Translation gives CASSFQGGTEAFF.

This clone has ten or more counts. Other DNA sequences from this sample encode an identical CDR3 as well. The V call is TRBV9, the J call TRBJ2-7; D uncertain. The CDR3 is 14 residues long. Germline CDR1 SGDLS, CDR2 YYNGEE. Trimming took 0 bases from V and 0 from J, leaving 7 bases between them. The CDR3 protein is CASSVGPNSYEQYF. The CDR3 nucleotides read TGTGCCAGCAGCGTAGGTCCCAACTCCTACGAGCAGTACTTC.

This rearrangement joins TRBV6-1 to TRBJ2-1, with 10 nucleotides matching TRBD2. The CDR3 loop spans 14 amino acids. Germline lookup yields CDR1 MNHNS and CDR2 SASEGT. Trimming took 4 bases from V and 8 from J; bases not matched to a gene: 5. The CDR3: CASSALAGVDEQFF. CDR3 bases: TGTGCCAGCAGTGCTCTAGCGGGAGTCGATGAGCAGTTCTTC.

This clone was detected a few times. The chain carries TRBV4-2 and TRBJ2-1; TRBD2 agrees at 13 bases. V lost 3 bases, J lost 6 bases, and 11 bases stayed unmatched. CDR3 length: 18 residues. The germline gives CDR1 LGHNA, CDR2 YNFKEQ. The CDR3 loop is CASSHSAGLAGRINEQFF. The CDR3 bases are TGTGCCAGCAGCCACTCAGCGGGACTAGCGGGGAGGATCAATGAGCAGTTCTTC.

This clone has only a few counts. CDR3 sequence (DNA): TGTGCCAGCAGTCCAGGGGGGGCCCATGGGAATGAGCAGTTCTTC. This gives the protein CASSPGGAHGNEQFF. The chain carries TRBV5-4 and TRBJ2-1; the D call may be TRBD1 or TRBD2 (7 bases each). Germline CDR1 SGHNT, CDR2 YYREEE (reference sequence). The ends were cut back, 5 bases at V and 7 bases at J, with 19 bases in the middle. This CDR3 is built from 15 residues.

This clone was counted between two and nine times. This chain connects TRBV25-1 to TRBJ2-7; TRBD1 matches at 9 bases. Germline CDR1 MGHDK, CDR2 SYGVNS. CDR3 length: 17 residues. Unmatched junction bases numbered 18, after V lost 7 bases and J lost 5 bases. The CDR3 sequence is CASMNRGRERDCNEQYF. CDR3 in DNA: TGTGCCAGCATGAACAGGGGGCGGGAGCGGGACTGCAACGAGCAGTACTTC.

This clone was seen more than once but under ten times. V and J are TRBV28 and TRBJ2-2; D remains unclear. V dropped 8 bases and J dropped 6 bases, with 10 bases sitting between them. The germline gives CDR1 MDHEN, CDR2 SYDVKM. This CDR3 has 12 amino acids. CDR3 protein: CASGFVAGELFF. The CDR3 bases are TGTGCCAGCGGGTTTGTGGCCGGGGAGCTGTTTTTT.

This clone was counted ten times or more. The chain combines TRBV10-3 with TRBJ1-1; TRBD1 is a possible D gene (6 bases). The CDR3 has 12 amino acids. CDR1 is ENHRY and CDR2 is SYGVKD in the germline V gene. The ends were cut back, 2 bases at V and 10 bases at J, with 11 bases in the middle. The CDR3 reads CAISETGAAAFF. In DNA form, the CDR3 reads TGTGCCATCAGTGAGACGGGGGCAGCAGCTTTCTTT.

The V and J genes are TRBV6-6 and TRBJ1-5, with 7 bases aligning to TRBD1. The CDR3 is 16 residues long. From germline, CDR1 is MNHNY and CDR2 SVGAGI (reference sequence). J lost 6 bases, V lost 7 bases, and 15 bases had no gene match. The CDR3 DNA reads as TGTGCCAGCACCAGAAAGGGGGCAGGGGGGAGTCAGCCCCAGCATTTT. Translating gives CASTRKGAGGSQPQHF.

The gene calls are TRBV28 and TRBJ2-3; 8 nucleotides line up with TRBD2. The germline V gene encodes CDR1 MDHEN and CDR2 SYDVKM. The CDR3 totals 13 residues. The ends lost 8 bases at V and 6 bases at J; junction bases unmatched: 7. The CDR3 DNA reads as TGTGCCAGCTCTCGGGAGGGTGCGGATACGCAGTATTTT. It translates to CASSREGADTQYF.

There are a few counts of this clone. The chain joins TRBV9 to TRBJ1-1; unclear D gene. CDR3 size: 13 residues. V was shortened by 0 bases and J by 4 bases, with 7 bases between the two germline ends. The germline V gene encodes CDR1 SGDLS and CDR2 YYNGEE. This chain's CDR3 is CASSVASSTEAFF. Here the CDR3 DNA reads TGTGCCAGCAGCGTAGCTTCCTCCACTGAAGCTTTCTTT.

Concerning this clone: A far larger clone lies a single base away; this is likely a read error. The sample contains more than one DNA sequence encoding this CDR3. The V call is TRBV7-9, the J call TRBJ2-3, with 10 bases lining up with TRBD1. With 5 bases clipped from V and 4 bases from J, the junction kept 3 bases outside the gene matches. The germline gives CDR1 SEHNR, CDR2 FQNEAQ (reference sequence). The CDR3 sequence is 14 residues long. CDR3 DNA: TGTGCCAGCAGCCCAGGACAGGGGGCAGATACGCAGTATTTT. Its translation is CASSPGQGADTQYF.

The chain uses TRBV2 and TRBJ2-2; D assignment may be TRBD1 or TRBD2 (5 bases each). Germline CDR1 and CDR2: SNHLY and FYNNEI. V lost 6 bases, J lost 4 bases, and 15 bases lay in between. CDR3 length: 15 amino acids. The CDR3, as DNA: TGTGCCAGCAGAGGACACCCGGACTTCACCGGGGAGCTGTTTTTT. This gives the protein CASRGHPDFTGELFF.